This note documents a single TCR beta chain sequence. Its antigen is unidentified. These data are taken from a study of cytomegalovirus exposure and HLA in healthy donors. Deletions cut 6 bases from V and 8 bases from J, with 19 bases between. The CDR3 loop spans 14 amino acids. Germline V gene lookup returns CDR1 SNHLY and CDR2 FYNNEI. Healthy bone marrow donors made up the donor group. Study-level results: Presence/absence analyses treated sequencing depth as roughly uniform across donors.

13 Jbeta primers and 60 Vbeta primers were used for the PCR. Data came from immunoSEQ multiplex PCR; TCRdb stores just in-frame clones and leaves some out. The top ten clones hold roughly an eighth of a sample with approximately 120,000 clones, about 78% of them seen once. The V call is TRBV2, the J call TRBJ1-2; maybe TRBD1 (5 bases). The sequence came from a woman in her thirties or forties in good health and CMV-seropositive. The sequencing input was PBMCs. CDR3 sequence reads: CASSLGGERLGYTF. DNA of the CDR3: TGTGCCAGCAGCCTAGGAGGGGAGCGGTTAGGCTACACCTTC.